These 7 T cell receptor beta chains were all obtained from the same sample, sequenced in a study of shared clonotypes between healthy human individuals. Measured with immunoSEQ multiplex PCR; TCRdb has only the in-frame clones, and not every one. The repertoire has about 480,000 clones, about 79% of them found once; the top ten carry under 15%. Specimen: PBMCs. Every receptor here comes from a woman aged 40 to 55 in good health. Some clones in this sample may be carry-over from other donors' samples.

This clone appeared a few times. The rearrangement joins TRBV7-9 to TRBJ1-2; D ambiguous. V lost 0 bases, J lost 2 bases, and 4 bases lay in between. From germline, CDR1 is SEHNR and CDR2 FQNEAQ (reference sequence). CDR3 length: 13 residues. The CDR3 DNA reads TGTGCCAGCAGCTTAGCCCTAAACTATGGCTACACCTTC. Protein sequence: CASSLALNYGYTF. Complete variable domain (other parts from reference TRBV7-9 and TRBJ1-2): DTGVSQNPRHKITKRGQNVTFRCDPISEHNRLYWYRQTLGQGPEFLTYFQNEAQLEKSRLLSDRFSAERPKGSFSTLEIQRTEQGDSAMYLCASSLALNYGYTFGSGTRLTVV.

The gene calls are TRBV9 and TRBJ2-7; D may be TRBD2 (6 bases). Germline values: CDR1 SGDLS, CDR2 YYNGEE. The V gene lost 4 bases and the J gene lost 7 bases, with 21 bases spanning the gap. This CDR3 spans 15 amino acids. CDR3 DNA sequence: TGTGCCAGCAGCCCCCGGATAGCGGAGGTTGGTGAGCAGTACTTC. The encoded protein is CASSPRIAEVGEQYF.

This clone was recorded only once. The chain uses TRBV5-8 and TRBJ2-4; a weak D match, TRBD2 (6 bases). The V gene lost 0 bases and the J gene lost 1 base, with 11 bases spanning the gap. CDR3 length: 16 residues. CDR1 and CDR2 (germline): SGHTS, YDEGEE. Here the CDR3 reads CASSLVLAQAKNIQYF. In DNA form, the CDR3 reads TGTGCCAGCAGCTTGGTACTAGCCCAGGCCAAAAACATTCAGTACTTC.

The rearrangement uses TRBV7-2 and TRBJ2-5; D unresolved. Trimming left V 1 base short and J 5 bases short, with 17 bases between. This CDR3 contains 16 residues. CDR1 SGHTA and CDR2 FQGNSA come from the germline V gene. CDR3 loop: CASSLVANSPTETQYF. CDR3 coding DNA: TGTGCCAGCAGCTTAGTTGCTAACAGCCCGACGGAGACCCAGTACTTC.

The rearrangement joins TRBV2 to TRBJ2-5; D is possibly TRBD2 (6 bases). CDR1 is SNHLY and CDR2 is FYNNEI in the germline V gene. The CDR3 consists of 14 residues. Trimming took off 3 bases at V and 3 bases at J, with 11 bases between the two ends. The CDR3 coding sequence is TGTGCCAGCAGTGATTCACTAGCCGAAGAGACCCAGTACTTC. This translates into CASSDSLAEETQYF.

This chain connects TRBV6-5 to TRBJ1-2; no reliable D call. CDR1 and CDR2 (germline): MNHEY, SVGAGI. The CDR3 is 13 residues long. Trimming stripped 5 bases from V and 5 bases from J, with 12 bases between. CDR3 loop: CASSLDPGYGYTF. The CDR3 DNA sequence: TGTGCCAGCAGTCTCGACCCCGGGTATGGCTACACCTTC.

The rearrangement links TRBV6-1 to TRBJ1-5; D ambiguous. The length of the CDR3 is 15 residues. The V gene's germline CDR1 is MNHNS and CDR2 SASEGT. V was shortened by 2 bases and J by 6 bases, with 14 bases between the two germline ends. CDR3 protein: CASSEYGIRGQPQHF. The CDR3 DNA reads as TGTGCCAGCAGTGAATATGGAATTCGGGGTCAGCCCCAGCATTTT.